Here is one TCR beta chain with its context. Its cognate antigen is unknown. The CDR3 extends over 16 amino acids. The V gene end was trimmed by 3 bases and the J gene end by 1 base; junction bases not matched to a gene: 4. Per the germline V gene, CDR1 is SGHRS and CDR2 is YFSETQ. These data come from a study of tumor-infiltrating lymphocytes in localized non-small cell lung cancer. Study summary: Resected tumor was paired with non-adjacent uninvolved lung from the same patient.

Points from the study as a whole: No link was found between tumor T-cell fraction and recurrence-free survival. Available tissue quantity limited TCR sequencing to a patient subset. Each assay used a separate piece of the same tissue.

Measured with immunoSEQ multiplex PCR; TCRdb has only the in-frame clones, and not every one. Of more than 10,000 clones in the sample, about 66% were seen once. This chain links TRBV5-1 with TRBJ2-2; 9 bases fit TRBD2. Sequenced material: lung tumor tissue. The sequence came from a human donor with non-small cell lung cancer. The CDR3 DNA follows: TGCGCCAGCAGCTCCCCACTAGCGGGGAACACCGGGGAGCTGTTTTTT. This gives the protein CASSSPLAGNTGELFF.